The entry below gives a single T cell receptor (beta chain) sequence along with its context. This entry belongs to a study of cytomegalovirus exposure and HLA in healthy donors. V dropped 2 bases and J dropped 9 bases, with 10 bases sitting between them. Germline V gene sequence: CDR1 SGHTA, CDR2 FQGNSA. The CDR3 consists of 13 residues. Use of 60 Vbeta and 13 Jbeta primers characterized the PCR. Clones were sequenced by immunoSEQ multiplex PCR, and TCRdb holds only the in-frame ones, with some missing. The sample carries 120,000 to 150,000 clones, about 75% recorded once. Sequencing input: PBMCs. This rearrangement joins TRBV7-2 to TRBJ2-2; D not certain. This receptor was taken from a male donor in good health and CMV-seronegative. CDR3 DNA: TGTGCCAGCAGCTTACGGGTGGAGAGGGAGCTGTTTTTT. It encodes CASSLRVERELFF.